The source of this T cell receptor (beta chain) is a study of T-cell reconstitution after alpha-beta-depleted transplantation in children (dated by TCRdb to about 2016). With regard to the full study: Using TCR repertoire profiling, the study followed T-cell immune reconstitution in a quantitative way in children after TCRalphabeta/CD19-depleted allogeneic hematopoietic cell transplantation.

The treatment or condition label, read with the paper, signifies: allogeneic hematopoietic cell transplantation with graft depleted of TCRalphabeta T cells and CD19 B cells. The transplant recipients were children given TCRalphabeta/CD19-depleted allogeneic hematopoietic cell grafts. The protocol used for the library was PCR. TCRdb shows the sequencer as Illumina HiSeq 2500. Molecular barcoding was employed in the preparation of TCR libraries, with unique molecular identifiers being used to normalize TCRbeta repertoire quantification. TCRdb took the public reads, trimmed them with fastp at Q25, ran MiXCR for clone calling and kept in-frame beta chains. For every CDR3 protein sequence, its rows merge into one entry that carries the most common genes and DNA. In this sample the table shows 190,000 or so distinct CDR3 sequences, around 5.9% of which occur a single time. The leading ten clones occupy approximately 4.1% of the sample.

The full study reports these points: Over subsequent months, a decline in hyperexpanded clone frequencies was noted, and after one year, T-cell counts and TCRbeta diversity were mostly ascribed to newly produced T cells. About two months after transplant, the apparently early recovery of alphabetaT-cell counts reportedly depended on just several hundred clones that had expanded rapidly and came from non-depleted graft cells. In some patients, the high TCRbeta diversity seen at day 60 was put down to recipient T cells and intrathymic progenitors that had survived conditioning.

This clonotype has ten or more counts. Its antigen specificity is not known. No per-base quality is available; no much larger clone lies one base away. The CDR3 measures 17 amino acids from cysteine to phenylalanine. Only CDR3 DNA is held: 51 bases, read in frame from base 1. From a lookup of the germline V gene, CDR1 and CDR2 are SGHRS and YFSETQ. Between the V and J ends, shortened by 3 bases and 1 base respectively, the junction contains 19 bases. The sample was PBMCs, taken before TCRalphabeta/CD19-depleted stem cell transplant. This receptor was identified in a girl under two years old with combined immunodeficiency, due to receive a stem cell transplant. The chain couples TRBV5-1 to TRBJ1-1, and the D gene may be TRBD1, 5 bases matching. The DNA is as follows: TGCGCCAGCAGCTCTATAGGATGGGACTCAGGGAACACTGAAGCTTTCTTT. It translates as CASSSIGWDSGNTEAFF.